This T cell receptor beta chain originates from a study of OX40 agonist ivuxolimab in advanced cancers. The CDR3 length is 13 residues. Germline lookup yields CDR1 SGHRS and CDR2 YFSETQ. V gave up 2 bases and J gave up 5 bases, with 10 bases separating them. Clones were read by immunoSEQ multiplex PCR, and TCRdb kept only the in-frame ones, dropping some. The sample has tens of thousands of clones; approximately 90% are singletons. The TCR sequence derives from an adult with an advanced solid tumor such as melanoma, head and neck, liver or kidney cancer. The sequencing used CD4+ or CD8+ T cells sorted from blood, collected in a trial of the OX40 agonist ivuxolimab. The chain combines TRBV5-1 with TRBJ1-1; no reliable D call. Here the CDR3 reads CASSFRRGTEAFF. The CDR3 DNA reads TGCGCCAGCAGCTTCCGACGGGGTACTGAAGCTTTCTTT.